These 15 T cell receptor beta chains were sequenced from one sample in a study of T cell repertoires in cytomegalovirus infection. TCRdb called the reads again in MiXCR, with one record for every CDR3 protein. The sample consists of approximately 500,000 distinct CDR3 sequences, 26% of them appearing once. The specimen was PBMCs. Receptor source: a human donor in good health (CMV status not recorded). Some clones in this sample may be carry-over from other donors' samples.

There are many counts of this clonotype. The chain's CDR3 is CASSLHENTEAFF. The CDR3, as DNA: TGTGCCAGCAGCCTTCACGAGAACACTGAAGCTTTCTTT. The chain recombines TRBV7-6 with TRBJ1-1; no reliable D call. V shed 5 bases and J shed 1 base, with 8 bases lying between them. From germline, CDR1 is SGHVS and CDR2 FNYEAQ. CDR3 length: 13 amino acids.

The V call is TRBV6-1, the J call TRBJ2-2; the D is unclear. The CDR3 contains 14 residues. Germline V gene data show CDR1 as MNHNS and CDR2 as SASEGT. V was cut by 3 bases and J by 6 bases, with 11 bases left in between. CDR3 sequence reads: CASSDGWAPGELFF. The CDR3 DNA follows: TGTGCCAGCAGTGATGGTTGGGCCCCCGGGGAGCTGTTTTTT.

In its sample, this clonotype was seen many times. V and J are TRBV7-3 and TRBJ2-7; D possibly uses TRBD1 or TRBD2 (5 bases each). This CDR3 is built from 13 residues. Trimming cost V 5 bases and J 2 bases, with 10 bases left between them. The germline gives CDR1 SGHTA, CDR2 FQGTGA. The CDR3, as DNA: TGTGCCAGCAGCCCCGGGACCCCCTACGAGCAGTACTTC. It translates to CASSPGTPYEQYF.

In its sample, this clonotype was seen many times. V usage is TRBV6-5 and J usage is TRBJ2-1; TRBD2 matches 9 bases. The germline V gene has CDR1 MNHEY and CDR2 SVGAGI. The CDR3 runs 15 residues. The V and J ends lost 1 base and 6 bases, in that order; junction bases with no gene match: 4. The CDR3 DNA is TGTGCCAGCAGTTACTGGCGGGAGGGCGGCAATGAGCAGTTCTTC. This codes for CASSYWREGGNEQFF.

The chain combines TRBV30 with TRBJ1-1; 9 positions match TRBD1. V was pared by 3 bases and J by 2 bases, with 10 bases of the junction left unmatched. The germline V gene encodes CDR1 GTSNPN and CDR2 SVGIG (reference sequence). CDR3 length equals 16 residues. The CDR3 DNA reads TGTGCCTGGAGCCGATGGGGGACAGGGAAAAACACTGAAGCTTTCTTT. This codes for CAWSRWGTGKNTEAFF.

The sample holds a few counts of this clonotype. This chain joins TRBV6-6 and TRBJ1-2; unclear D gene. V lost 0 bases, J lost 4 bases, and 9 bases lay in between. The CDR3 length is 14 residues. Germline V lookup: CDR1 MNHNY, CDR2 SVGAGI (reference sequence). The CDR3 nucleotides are TGTGCCAGCAGTTACTCGGCACAGTCCTATGGCTACACCTTC. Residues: CASSYSAQSYGYTF.

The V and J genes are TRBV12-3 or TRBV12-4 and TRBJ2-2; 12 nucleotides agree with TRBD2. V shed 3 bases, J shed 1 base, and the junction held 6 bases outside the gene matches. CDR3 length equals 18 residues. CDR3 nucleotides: TGTGCCAGCAGTTTTGCTAGCGGGAGGGCCTGGAACACCGGGGAGCTGTTTTTT. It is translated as CASSFASGRAWNTGELFF.

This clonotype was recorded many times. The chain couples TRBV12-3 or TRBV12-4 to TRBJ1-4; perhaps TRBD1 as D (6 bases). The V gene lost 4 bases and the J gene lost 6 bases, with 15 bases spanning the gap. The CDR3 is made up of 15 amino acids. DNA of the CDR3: TGTGCCAGCAGTTACTATGGGGGGGCTGATGAAAAACTGTTTTTT. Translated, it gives CASSYYGGADEKLFF.

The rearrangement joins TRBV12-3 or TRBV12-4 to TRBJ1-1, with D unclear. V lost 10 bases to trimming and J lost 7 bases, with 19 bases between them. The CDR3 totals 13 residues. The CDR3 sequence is CANTTLGNNEAFF. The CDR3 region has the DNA TGTGCCAACACAACGCTAGGGAATAATGAAGCTTTCTTT.

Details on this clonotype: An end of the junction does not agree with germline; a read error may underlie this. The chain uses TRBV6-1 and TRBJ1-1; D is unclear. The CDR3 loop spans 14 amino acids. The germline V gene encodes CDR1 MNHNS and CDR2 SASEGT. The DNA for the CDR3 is TGTGCCAGCAGTGAATTAACCGCGCGACCCGGACGCAACTTT. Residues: CASSELTARPGRNF.

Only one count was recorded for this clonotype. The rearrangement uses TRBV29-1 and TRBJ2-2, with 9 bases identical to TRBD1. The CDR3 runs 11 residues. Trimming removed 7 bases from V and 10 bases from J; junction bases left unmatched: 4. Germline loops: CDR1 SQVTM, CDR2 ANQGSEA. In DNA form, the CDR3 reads TGCAGCGCACAGGGGGCAATGGAGCTGTTTTTT. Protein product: CSAQGAMELFF.

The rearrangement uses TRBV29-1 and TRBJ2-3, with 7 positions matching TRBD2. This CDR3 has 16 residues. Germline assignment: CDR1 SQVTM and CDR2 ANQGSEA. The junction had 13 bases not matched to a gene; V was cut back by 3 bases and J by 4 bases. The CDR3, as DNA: TGCAGCGTTGAGGTCCTTGGCGGGAGTATCTCAGATACGCAGTATTTT. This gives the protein CSVEVLGGSISDTQYF.

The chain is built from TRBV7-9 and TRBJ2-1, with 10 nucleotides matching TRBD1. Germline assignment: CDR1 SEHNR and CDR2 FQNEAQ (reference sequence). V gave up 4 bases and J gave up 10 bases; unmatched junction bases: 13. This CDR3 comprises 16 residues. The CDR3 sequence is CASSSSGTGAQGEQFF. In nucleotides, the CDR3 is TGTGCCAGCAGCTCCTCCGGGACAGGGGCCCAGGGGGAGCAGTTCTTC.

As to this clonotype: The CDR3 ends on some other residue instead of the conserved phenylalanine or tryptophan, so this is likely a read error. CDR3 sequence: CASSSPYDEQFY. The CDR3 DNA reads TGTGCCAGCAGTTCGCCTTACGATGAGCAGTTCTAC. The chain employs TRBV28 and TRBJ2-1; D unresolved. Germline CDR1 MDHEN, CDR2 SYDVKM. Trimming removed 4 bases at V and 8 bases at J, with 9 bases between. This CDR3 has 12 residues.

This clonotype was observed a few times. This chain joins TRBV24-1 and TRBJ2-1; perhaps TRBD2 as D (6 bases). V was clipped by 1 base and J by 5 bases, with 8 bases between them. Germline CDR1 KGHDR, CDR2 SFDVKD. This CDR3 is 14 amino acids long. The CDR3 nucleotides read TGTGCCACCAGTGATTTCGGGACTGACAATGAGCAGTTCTTC. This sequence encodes CATSDFGTDNEQFF.